This T cell receptor (beta chain) is from a study of T cell changes during pregnancy in multiple sclerosis. Sequencing was performed with immunoSEQ multiplex PCR; in TCRdb, only in-frame clones are kept and a portion is missing. This table holds about 87,000 clones, approximately 92% found once. Trimming shortened V by 0 bases and J by 6 bases, and 15 bases separated the two germline ends. The CDR3 contains 15 residues. The germline CDR1 and CDR2 sequences are SGHTA and FQGNSA. The chain joins TRBV7-2 to TRBJ2-7; D perhaps matches TRBD2 (6 bases). The sequencing used peripheral blood, collected in the third trimester of pregnancy. The sequence was collected from a female donor in good health, enrolled as a control in a pregnancy study. The DNA of the CDR3 is TGTGCCAGCAGCTTAGCGGGGACTTTGCCTGGCGAGCAGTACTTC. This encodes CASSLAGTLPGEQYF.